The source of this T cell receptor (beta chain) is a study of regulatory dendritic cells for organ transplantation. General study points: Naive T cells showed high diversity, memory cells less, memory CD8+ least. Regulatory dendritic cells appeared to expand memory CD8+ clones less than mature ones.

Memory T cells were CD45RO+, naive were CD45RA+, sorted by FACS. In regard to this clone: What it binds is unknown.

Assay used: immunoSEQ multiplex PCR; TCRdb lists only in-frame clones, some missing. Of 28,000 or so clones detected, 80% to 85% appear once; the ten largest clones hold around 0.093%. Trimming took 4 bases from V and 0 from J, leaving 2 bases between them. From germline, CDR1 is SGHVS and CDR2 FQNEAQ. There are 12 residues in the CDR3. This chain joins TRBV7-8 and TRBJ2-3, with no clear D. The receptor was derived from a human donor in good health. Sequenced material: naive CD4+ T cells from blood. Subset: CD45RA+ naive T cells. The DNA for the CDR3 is TGTGCCAGCAGCTCGAGCACAGATACGCAGTATTTT. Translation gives CASSSSTDTQYF.